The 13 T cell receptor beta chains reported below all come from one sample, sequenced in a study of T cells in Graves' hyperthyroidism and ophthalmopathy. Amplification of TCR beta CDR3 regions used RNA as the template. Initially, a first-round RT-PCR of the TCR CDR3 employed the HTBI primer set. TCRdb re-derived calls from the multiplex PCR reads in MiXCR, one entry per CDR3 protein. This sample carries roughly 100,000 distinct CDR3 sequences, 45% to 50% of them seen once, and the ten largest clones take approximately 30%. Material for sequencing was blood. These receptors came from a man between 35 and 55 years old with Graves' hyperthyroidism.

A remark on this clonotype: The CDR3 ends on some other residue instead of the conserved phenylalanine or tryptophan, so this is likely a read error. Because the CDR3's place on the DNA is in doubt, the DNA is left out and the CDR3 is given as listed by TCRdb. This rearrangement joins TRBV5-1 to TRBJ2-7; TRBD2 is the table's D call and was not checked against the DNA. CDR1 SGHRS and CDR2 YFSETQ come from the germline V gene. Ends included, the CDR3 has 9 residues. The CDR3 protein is CASSLVLAG.

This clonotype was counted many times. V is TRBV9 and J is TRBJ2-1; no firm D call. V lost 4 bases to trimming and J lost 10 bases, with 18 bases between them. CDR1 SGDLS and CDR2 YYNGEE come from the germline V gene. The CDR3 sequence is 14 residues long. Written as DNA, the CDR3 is TGTGCCAGCAGCATGAGCCCTCGGGCAGTCGAGCAGTTCTTC. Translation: CASSMSPRAVEQFF.

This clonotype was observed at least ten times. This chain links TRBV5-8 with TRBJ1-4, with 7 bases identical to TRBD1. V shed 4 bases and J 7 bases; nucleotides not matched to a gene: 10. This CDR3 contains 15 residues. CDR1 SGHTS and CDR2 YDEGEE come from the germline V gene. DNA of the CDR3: TGTGCCAGCAGCCCTGAGGGGGCGCGGGTTGAAAAACTGTTTTTT. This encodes CASSPEGARVEKLFF. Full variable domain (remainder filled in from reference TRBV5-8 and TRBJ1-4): EAGVTQSPTHLIKTRGQQATLRCSPISGHTSVYWYQQALGLGLQFLLWYDEGEERNRGNFPPRFSGRQFPNYSSELNVNALELEDSALYLCASSPEGARVEKLFFGSGTQLSVL.

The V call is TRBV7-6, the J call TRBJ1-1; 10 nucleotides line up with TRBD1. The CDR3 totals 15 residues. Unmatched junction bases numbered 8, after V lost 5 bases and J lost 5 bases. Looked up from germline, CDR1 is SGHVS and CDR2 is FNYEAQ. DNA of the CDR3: TGTGCCAGCAGCGTATCGGCGGGACAGGGGACTGAAGCTTTCTTT. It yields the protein CASSVSAGQGTEAFF.

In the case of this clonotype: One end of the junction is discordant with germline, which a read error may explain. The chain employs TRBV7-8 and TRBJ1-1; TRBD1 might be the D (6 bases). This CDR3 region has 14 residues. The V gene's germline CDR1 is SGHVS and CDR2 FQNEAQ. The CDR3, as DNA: TGTGCCAGCAGACCAAGACAGGAAAACACTGAGGCTTTCTTT. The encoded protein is CASRPRQENTEAFF. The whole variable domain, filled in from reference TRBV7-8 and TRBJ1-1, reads GAGVSQSPRYKVAKRGQDVALRCDPISGHVSLFWYQQALGQGPEFLTYFQNEAQLDKSGLPSDRFFAERPEGSVSTLKIQRTQQEDSAVYLCASRPRQENTEAFFGQGTRLTVV.

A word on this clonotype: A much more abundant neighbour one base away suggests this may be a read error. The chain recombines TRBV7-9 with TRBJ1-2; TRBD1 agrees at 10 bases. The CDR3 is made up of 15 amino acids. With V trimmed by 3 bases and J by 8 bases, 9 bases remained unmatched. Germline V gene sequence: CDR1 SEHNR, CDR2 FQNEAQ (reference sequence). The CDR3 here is CASSFVGQGTRGYTF. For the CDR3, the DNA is TGTGCCAGCAGCTTTGTGGGACAGGGGACGAGGGGCTACACCTTC.

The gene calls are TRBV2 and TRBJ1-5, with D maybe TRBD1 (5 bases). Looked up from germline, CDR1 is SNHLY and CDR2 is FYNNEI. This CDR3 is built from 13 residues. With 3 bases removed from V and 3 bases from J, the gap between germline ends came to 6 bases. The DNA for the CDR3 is TGTGCCAGCAGTGAGACAGTCAATCAGCCCCAGCATTTT. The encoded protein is CASSETVNQPQHF.

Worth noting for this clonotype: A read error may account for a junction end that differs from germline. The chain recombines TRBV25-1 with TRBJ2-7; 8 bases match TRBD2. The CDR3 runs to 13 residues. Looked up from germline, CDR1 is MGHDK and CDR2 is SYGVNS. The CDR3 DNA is TGTACCAGCAGAGCGGGGGCCTCCTACGAGCAGTACTTC. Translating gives CTSRAGASYEQYF.

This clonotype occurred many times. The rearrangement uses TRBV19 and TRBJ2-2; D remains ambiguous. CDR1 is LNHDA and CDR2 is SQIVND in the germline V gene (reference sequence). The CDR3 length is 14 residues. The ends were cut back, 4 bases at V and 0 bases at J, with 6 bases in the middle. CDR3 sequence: CASSTTPNTGELFF. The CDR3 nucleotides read TGTGCCAGTAGTACCACACCGAACACCGGGGAGCTGTTTTTT.

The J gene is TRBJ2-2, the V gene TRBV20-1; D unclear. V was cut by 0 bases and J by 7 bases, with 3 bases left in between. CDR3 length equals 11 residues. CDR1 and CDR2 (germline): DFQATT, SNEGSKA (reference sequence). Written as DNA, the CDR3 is TGCAGTGCTAGAGACAGCGGGGAGCTGTTTTTT. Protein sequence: CSARDSGELFF.

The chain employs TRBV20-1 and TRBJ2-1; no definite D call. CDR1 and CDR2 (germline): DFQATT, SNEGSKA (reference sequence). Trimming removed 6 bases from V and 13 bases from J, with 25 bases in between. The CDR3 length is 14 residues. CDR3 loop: CSASDWADGSNQFF. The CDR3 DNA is TGCAGTGCCTCCGACTGGGCGGATGGTAGCAATCAGTTCTTC.

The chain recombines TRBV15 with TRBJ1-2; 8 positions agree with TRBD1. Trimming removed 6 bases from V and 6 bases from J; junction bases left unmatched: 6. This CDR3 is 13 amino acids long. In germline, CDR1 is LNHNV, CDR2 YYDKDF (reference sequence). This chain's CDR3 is CATSRDRLNGYTF. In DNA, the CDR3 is TGTGCCACCAGTAGGGACAGGTTAAATGGCTACACCTTC.

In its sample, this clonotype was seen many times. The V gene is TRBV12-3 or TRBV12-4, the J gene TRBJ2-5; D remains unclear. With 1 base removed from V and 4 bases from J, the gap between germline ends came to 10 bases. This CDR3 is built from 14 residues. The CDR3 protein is CASSLVGLGETQYF. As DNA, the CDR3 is TGTGCCAGCAGTTTAGTAGGGTTGGGAGAGACCCAGTACTTC.